One sample yielded the 10 T cell receptor beta chains listed below, sequenced in a study of cytomegalovirus exposure and HLA in healthy donors. Primers: 60 Vbeta forward and 13 Jbeta reverse. Repertoires were generated with immunoSEQ multiplex PCR, while TCRdb's copy carries only in-frame clones and drops some. In the table there are hundreds of thousands of clones, over 60% of which are singletons. Input material: PBMCs. These receptors came from a male donor in good health and CMV-seronegative.

This clone occurred a few times. This specimen includes other DNA sequences encoding the same CDR3. The gene calls are TRBV7-9 and TRBJ2-2; 10 positions match TRBD1. V trimming: 5 bases; J trimming: 7 bases; junction bases outside the gene matches: 13. Per the germline V gene, CDR1 is SEHNR and CDR2 is FQNEAQ (reference sequence). This CDR3 region has 17 residues. The CDR3 reads CASSPLSGTGVFGELFF. The CDR3 bases are TGTGCCAGCAGCCCCCTCTCCGGGACAGGGGTTTTCGGGGAGCTGTTTTTT.

This chain links TRBV4-2 with TRBJ2-2; 13 bases agree with TRBD2. J lost 6 bases, V lost 6 bases, and 13 bases had no gene match. This CDR3 is 18 amino acids long. Germline V CDR1 and CDR2: LGHNA, YNFKEQ. The CDR3 DNA is TGTGCCAGCAGTCTTCTATGGGGGACTAGCGGGATTGCCGGGGAGCTGTTTTTT. The encoded protein is CASSLLWGTSGIAGELFF.

This clone was seen only a few times. This rearrangement joins TRBV27 to TRBJ2-3, with 7 nucleotides matching TRBD2. The CDR3 is made up of 11 amino acids. Germline V lookup: CDR1 MNHEY, CDR2 SMNVEV (reference sequence). V lost 7 bases to trimming and J lost 14 bases; unmatched junction nucleotides: 9. DNA for the CDR3: TGTGCCAGCATCAAGGGACTAAGTACGTATTTT. This codes for CASIKGLSTYF.

The rearrangement joins TRBV6-1 to TRBJ1-4; D not resolved. This CDR3 comprises 14 residues. Germline V gives CDR1 MNHNS, CDR2 SASEGT. The V gene lost 6 bases and the J gene lost 8 bases, with 16 bases spanning the gap. In nucleotides, the CDR3 is TGTGCCAGCAGCCAACGAGGACTAACGGAAAAACTGTTTTTT. This gives the protein CASSQRGLTEKLFF.

V and J are TRBV19 and TRBJ2-1, with 12 positions matching TRBD2. Per germline, CDR1 LNHDA and CDR2 SQIVND (reference sequence). Trimming took 5 bases from V and 9 from J; bases not matched to a gene: 5. The CDR3 loop spans 14 amino acids. The CDR3 region has the DNA TGTGCCAGTAGTCCCCTAGCGGGAGGGGTTGAGCAGTTCTTC. It translates to CASSPLAGGVEQFF.

The V and J genes are TRBV5-1 and TRBJ1-4; perhaps TRBD1 as D (5 bases). This CDR3 is 15 amino acids long. Germline lookup yields CDR1 SGHRS and CDR2 YFSETQ. With 1 base removed from V and 7 bases from J, the gap between germline ends came to 14 bases. CDR3 protein: CASSLYLQGGEKLFF. As DNA, the CDR3 is TGCGCCAGCAGCTTGTATCTTCAGGGAGGTGAAAAACTGTTTTTT.

V gene TRBV5-1 combines with J gene TRBJ2-5; 10 bases line up with TRBD1. CDR3 length: 14 residues. V lost 4 bases, J lost 3 bases, and 3 bases stayed unmatched. The germline V gene encodes CDR1 SGHRS and CDR2 YFSETQ. For the CDR3, the DNA is TGCGCCAGCAGCGAAGGGACAGGGGAAGAGACCCAGTACTTC. Translation: CASSEGTGEETQYF.

For the CDR3, the DNA is TGCGCCAGCAGCCAAGATCAAGGCAGGGGGTACGAGCAGTACTTC. Protein: CASSQDQGRGYEQYF. The V gene is TRBV4-1, the J gene TRBJ2-7; TRBD1 matches 7 bases. The CDR3 has 15 residues. CDR1 is MGHRA, CDR2 YSYEKL, per germline. V dropped 0 bases and J dropped 4; count of bases not matched to a gene: 6.

The rearrangement uses TRBV20-1 and TRBJ2-3; D unclear. V shed 5 bases and J shed 4 bases, with 7 bases lying between them. Germline CDR1 is DFQATT and CDR2 is SNEGSKA (reference sequence). The CDR3 runs to 11 residues. The CDR3 region is CSASSPDTQYF. The CDR3 DNA reads TGCAGTGCTTCCTCCCCAGATACGCAGTATTTT.

The chain couples TRBV5-1 to TRBJ2-5; 10 positions agree with TRBD2. V was clipped by 2 bases and J by 3 bases; unmatched bases: 7. The CDR3 has 16 residues. Germline CDR1 reads SGHRS; CDR2 reads YFSETQ. CDR3 DNA: TGCGCCAGCAGCTTATCACTAGCGGGAAGGGAAGAGACCCAGTACTTC. Amino acids: CASSLSLAGREETQYF.